What follows is one T cell receptor (beta chain) and its context. The antigen is unknown. All trial patients relapsed after autologous stem cell transplantation. Negative magnetic selection isolated CD4+ T cells from thawed PBMCs. This specimen comes from a study of PD-1 blockade in classical Hodgkin lymphoma. For the study at large: Patients in the cohort were put on intravenous nivolumab, 3 mg/kg every 2 weeks. Whole-study results and caveats: Differences between repertoires have undefined causes, possibly disease activity or prior therapy. Reported findings placed baseline TCR diversity lower in newly diagnosed patients (compared with healthy donors). At C4D1, TCR diversity had climbed significantly for CD4+ cells, though not for CD8+ cells.

CDR3 length: 16 amino acids. After removal of 5 bases from V and 3 bases from J, the junction contained 11 bases not matched to a gene. Germline V gene sequence: CDR1 GTSNPN, CDR2 SVGIG (reference sequence). The data were produced by immunoSEQ multiplex PCR, yet TCRdb's version contains in-frame clones alone and is incomplete. The sample has some 35,000 clones, over 75% seen once. This sequence joins TRBV30 and TRBJ2-3; 10 nucleotides line up with TRBD2. The specimen comprised CD4+ T cells from blood, sampled at baseline. The source is a human donor with classical Hodgkin lymphoma. The CDR3 spells CAWGPLAGVRTDTQYF. CDR3 in DNA: TGTGCCTGGGGTCCGCTAGCGGGAGTCCGTACAGATACGCAGTATTTT.